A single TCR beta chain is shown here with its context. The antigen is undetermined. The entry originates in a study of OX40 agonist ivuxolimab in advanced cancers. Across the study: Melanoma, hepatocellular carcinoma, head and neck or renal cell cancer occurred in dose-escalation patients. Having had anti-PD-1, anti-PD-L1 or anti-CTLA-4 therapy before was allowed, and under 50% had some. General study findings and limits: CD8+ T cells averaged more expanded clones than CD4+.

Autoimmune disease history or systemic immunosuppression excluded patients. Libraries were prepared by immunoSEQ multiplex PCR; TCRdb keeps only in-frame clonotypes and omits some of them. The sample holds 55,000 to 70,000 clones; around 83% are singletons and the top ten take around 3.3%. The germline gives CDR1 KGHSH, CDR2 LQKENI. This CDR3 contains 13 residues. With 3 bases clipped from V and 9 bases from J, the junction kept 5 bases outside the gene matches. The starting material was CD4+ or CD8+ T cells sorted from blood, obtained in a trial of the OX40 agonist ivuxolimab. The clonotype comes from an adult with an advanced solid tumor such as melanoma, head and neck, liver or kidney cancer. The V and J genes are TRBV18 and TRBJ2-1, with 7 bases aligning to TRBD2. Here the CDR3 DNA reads TGTGCCAGCTCACCGGGAGGGGATGGTGAGCAGTTCTTC. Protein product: CASSPGGDGEQFF.